Each of the 28 T cell receptor beta chains below was sequenced from the same sample in a study of vaccination effects on CD4 cells after COVID-19. Generated by immunoSEQ multiplex PCR, the TCRdb table keeps only in-frame clones and is missing some. Of 70,000 or so clones in the sample, approximately 73% are singletons; the top ten hold approximately 2.2%. These receptors are not linked to any known antigen. Culturing for around ten days preceded CD4+ T cell isolation. Two doses of BNT162b2 or mRNA-1273 vaccine were administered to participants. Material: CD4+ T cells from PBMCs cultured without peptide, obtained after COVID-19 vaccination. Every receptor here comes from a human donor who received a COVID-19 vaccine.

The chain is built from TRBV11-2 and TRBJ1-1; D remains ambiguous. The V gene's germline CDR1 is SGHAT and CDR2 FQNNGV. CDR3 size: 13 residues. V lost 0 bases, J lost 1 base, and 3 bases lay in between. In DNA form, the CDR3 reads TGTGCCAGCAGCTTAGAGGGGAACACTGAAGCTTTCTTT. It yields the protein CASSLEGNTEAFF.

The chain has TRBV6-1 and TRBJ1-4; D remains unclear. V shed 1 base and J shed 8 bases, with 5 bases lying between them. CDR3 size: 12 residues. Germline CDR1 and CDR2: MNHNS and SASEGT. CDR3: CASSEGREKLFF. CDR3 DNA: TGTGCCAGCAGTGAAGGAAGGGAAAAACTGTTTTTT.

J is TRBJ2-7 and V is TRBV5-6; 8 bases map to TRBD1. The J segment lost 2 bases and the V segment lost 2 bases, leaving 6 bases of the junction unmatched. In germline, CDR1 is SGHDT, CDR2 YYEEEE. This CDR3 is 15 amino acids long. The CDR3 nucleotides read TGTGCCAGCAGCTTAAACAGGGGGATGACCTACGAGCAGTACGTC. As protein: CASSLNRGMTYEQYV.

In its sample, this clone was seen once. The chain combines TRBV5-4 with TRBJ1-1; weak D call: TRBD1 (5 bases). The CDR3 loop spans 14 amino acids. Trimming removed 2 bases at V and 3 bases at J, with 11 bases between. Germline V gives CDR1 SGHNT, CDR2 YYREEE (reference sequence). The DNA for the CDR3 is TGTGCCAGCAGCTTTTTAGGGGTCGACACTGAAGCTTTCTTT. This gives the protein CASSFLGVDTEAFF.

The count of this clone is one. The chain employs TRBV2 and TRBJ1-2; 10 nucleotides line up with TRBD1. The V gene end was trimmed by 6 bases and the J gene end by 8 bases; junction bases not matched to a gene: 6. CDR1 and CDR2 (germline): SNHLY, FYNNEI. This CDR3 comprises 13 residues. As DNA, the CDR3 is TGTGCCAGCAGGCGGACAGGGGGAGGAGGCTACACCTTC. This gives the protein CASRRTGGGGYTF. The full variable domain, its missing parts supplied by reference TRBV2 and TRBJ1-2, is EPEVTQTPSHQVTQMGQEVILRCVPISNHLYFYWYRQILGQKVEFLVSFYNNEISEKSEIFDDQFSVERPDGSNFTLKIRSTKLEDSAMYFCASRRTGGGGYTFGSGTRLTVV.

The chain joins TRBV6-5 to TRBJ1-2, with D unclear. The germline CDR1 and CDR2 sequences are MNHEY and SVGAGI. V was cut by 5 bases and J by 8 bases, with 18 bases left in between. This CDR3 is built from 14 residues. CDR3 coding DNA: TGTGCCAGCAGTCCCGGGCCCCCGGAAAGGGGCTACACCTTC. Protein product: CASSPGPPERGYTF.

This clone has only a few counts. V usage is TRBV2 and J usage is TRBJ2-3, with TRBD1 matching 9 bases. V lost 6 bases and J lost 6; bases outside the gene matches: 1. Germline CDR1 SNHLY, CDR2 FYNNEI. The length of the CDR3 is 12 residues. Written as DNA, the CDR3 is TGTGCCAGCAGGGACAGGGGCGATACGCAGTATTTT. Protein: CASRDRGDTQYF.

CDR3 sequence: CASSSQRLAGHTGELFF. CDR3 DNA sequence: TGTGCCAGTAGTTCCCAACGACTAGCGGGGCACACCGGGGAGCTGTTTTTT. The gene calls are TRBV19 and TRBJ2-2, with TRBD2 matching 11 bases. The CDR3 consists of 17 residues. In germline, CDR1 is LNHDA, CDR2 SQIVND (reference sequence). Unmatched junction bases numbered 8, after V lost 5 bases and J lost 3 bases.

CDR3 sequence reads: CASSLLGGGTRADTQYF. The DNA for the CDR3 is TGTGCCAGCAGCTTACTAGGCGGGGGAACGCGTGCAGATACGCAGTATTTT. This chain connects TRBV7-8 to TRBJ2-3; TRBD2 matches at 7 bases. The germline CDR1 and CDR2 sequences are SGHVS and FQNEAQ. There are 17 residues in the CDR3. J lost 4 bases, V lost 2 bases, and 12 bases had no gene match.

J is TRBJ2-1 and V is TRBV19; possible D gene TRBD1, 6 bases. Trimming shortened V by 3 bases and J by 5 bases, and 14 bases separated the two germline ends. Germline V gene data show CDR1 as LNHDA and CDR2 as SQIVND (reference sequence). The CDR3 spans 15 residues. In nucleotides, the CDR3 is TGTGCCAGTAGTATCGGGACAAGTGCGCACAATGAGCAGTTCTTC. This codes for CASSIGTSAHNEQFF.

This chain connects TRBV5-6 to TRBJ2-1, with a tentative D call TRBD1 (6 bases). The CDR3 covers 16 residues. Germline CDR1 is SGHDT and CDR2 is YYEEEE. Trimming took off 2 bases at V and 5 bases at J, with 17 bases between the two ends. CDR3 nucleotides: TGTGCCAGCAGCTTAAAAGATCAGGGGCCCGACAATGAGCAGTTCTTC. Protein product: CASSLKDQGPDNEQFF.

This clone was seen just once. V usage is TRBV27 and J usage is TRBJ2-1; D gene ambiguous. V was clipped by 6 bases and J by 3 bases, with 21 bases between them. Germline V CDR1 and CDR2: MNHEY, SMNVEV (reference sequence). This CDR3 contains 17 residues. The CDR3 reads CASSSPGVGIVYNEQFF. The CDR3, as DNA: TGTGCCAGCAGCTCCCCCGGTGTTGGAATTGTCTACAATGAGCAGTTCTTC.

The chain combines TRBV7-2 with TRBJ2-5; weak D call: TRBD1 (6 bases). The CDR3 is made up of 14 amino acids. V was trimmed by 5 bases and J by 1 base, leaving 11 bases between them. Germline V gene sequence: CDR1 SGHTA, CDR2 FQGNSA. The CDR3 DNA is TGTGCCAGCAGCCCAGGGGTCGGCCAAGAGACCCAGTACTTC. Encoded protein: CASSPGVGQETQYF.

V is TRBV7-9 and J is TRBJ1-1; D remains unclear. Trimming took off 4 bases at V and 2 bases at J, with 11 bases between the two ends. The CDR3 spans 14 residues. Germline CDR1 and CDR2: SEHNR and FQNEAQ (reference sequence). Written as DNA, the CDR3 is TGTGCCAGCAGCTCCCTTTTGGGTAACACTGAAGCTTTCTTT. Residues: CASSSLLGNTEAFF. Variable domain in full (rest from reference TRBV7-9 and TRBJ1-1): DTGVSQNPRHKITKRGQNVTFRCDPISEHNRLYWYRQTLGQGPEFLTYFQNEAQLEKSRLLSDRFSAERPKGSFSTLEIQRTEQGDSAMYLCASSSLLGNTEAFFGQGTRLTVV.

This rearrangement joins TRBV2 to TRBJ1-3; TRBD1 is a possible D gene (5 bases). Germline CDR1 and CDR2: SNHLY and FYNNEI. Trimming removed 5 bases at V and 8 bases at J, with 7 bases between. This CDR3 region has 11 residues. The CDR3 here is CASSQGYTIYF. CDR3 nucleotides: TGTGCCAGCAGTCAGGGTTACACCATATATTTT.

The V and J genes are TRBV6-2 or TRBV6-3 and TRBJ1-5; TRBD1 matches 7 bases. This CDR3 is built from 15 residues. J lost 3 bases, V lost 0 bases, and 2 bases had no gene match. Per germline, CDR1 MNHEY and CDR2 SVGEGT. The CDR3 DNA reads TGTGCCAGCAGTTACTCGGACAGGTCCAATCAGCCCCAGCATTTT. It is translated as CASSYSDRSNQPQHF.

The chain couples TRBV7-2 to TRBJ1-1, with 9 bases identical to TRBD1. The V segment lost 5 bases and the J segment 4 bases; nucleotides outside the gene matches: 5. This CDR3 contains 14 residues. The V gene's germline CDR1 is SGHTA and CDR2 FQGNSA. In DNA, the CDR3 is TGTGCCAGCAGCGCACAGGGGGCGCGCACTGAAGCTTTCTTT. Translating gives CASSAQGARTEAFF.

This clone was seen more than once but under ten times. The CDR3 DNA sequence: TGTGCCAGCAGCTTGGGGTGGGATGAAGCTTTCTTT. Its translation: CASSLGWDEAFF. The genes are TRBV5-6 and TRBJ1-1; D ambiguous. Deletions cut 0 bases from V and 7 bases from J, with 7 bases between. Germline loops: CDR1 SGHDT, CDR2 YYEEEE. This CDR3 contains 12 residues.

The chain recombines TRBV7-3 with TRBJ2-1; 7 nucleotides agree with TRBD2. The CDR3 extends over 14 amino acids. CDR1 and CDR2 (germline): SGHTA, FQGTGA. J lost 7 bases, V lost 3 bases, and 6 bases had no gene match. CDR3 bases: TGTGCCAGCAGCTTGCGGCTAGCGGAAAATGAGCAGTTCTTC. This sequence encodes CASSLRLAENEQFF.

For this clone: The same CDR3 is also encoded by other DNA sequences in this sample. V is TRBV19 and J is TRBJ2-5, with D possibly TRBD2 on 6 matching bases. CDR3 length: 12 amino acids. Germline V gene lookup returns CDR1 LNHDA and CDR2 SQIVND (reference sequence). Trimming shortened V by 3 bases and J by 5 bases, and 7 bases separated the two germline ends. The CDR3 region is CASSMGRETQYF. CDR3 nucleotide sequence: TGTGCCAGTAGTATGGGGAGGGAGACCCAGTACTTC. Full variable domain (outside the CDR3, taken from reference TRBV19 and TRBJ2-5): DGGITQSPKYLFRKEGQNVTLSCEQNLNHDAMYWYRQDPGQGLRLIYYSQIVNDFQKGDIAEGYSVSREKKESFPLTVTSAQKNPTAFYLCASSMGRETQYFGPGTRLLVL.

The chain recombines TRBV5-1 with TRBJ2-3, with 12 bases identical to TRBD2. Germline CDR1 and CDR2: SGHRS and YFSETQ. The J segment lost 6 bases and the V segment lost 4 bases, leaving 9 bases of the junction unmatched. The CDR3 has 16 residues. The CDR3 coding sequence is TGCGCCAGCAGCCTCCCTAGCGGGGGGGGGCAGGATACGCAGTATTTT. Translating it yields CASSLPSGGGQDTQYF.

The genes are TRBV6-4 and TRBJ2-1; TRBD2 matches at 9 bases. The trim removed 6 bases at V and 1 base at J, leaving 4 bases unmatched. Germline V gene sequence: CDR1 MRHNA, CDR2 SNTAGT. The CDR3 is 15 amino acids. The CDR3 loop reads CASRPLAGSYNEQFF. DNA of the CDR3: TGTGCCAGCAGACCCCTAGCGGGGTCCTACAATGAGCAGTTCTTC.

The CDR3 loop is CASSLGQYYEQYV. The DNA of the CDR3 is TGTGCCAGCAGCTTGGGGCAGTACTACGAGCAGTACGTC. The gene calls are TRBV11-2 and TRBJ2-7; perhaps TRBD1 as D (5 bases). The length of the CDR3 is 13 residues. Deletions cut 3 bases from V and 3 bases from J, with 9 bases between. The germline gives CDR1 SGHAT, CDR2 FQNNGV.

This rearrangement joins TRBV7-2 to TRBJ2-5; 12 bases line up with TRBD2. Trimming cost V 10 bases and J 6 bases; bases outside gene matches: 6. Per the germline V gene, CDR1 is SGHTA and CDR2 is FQGNSA. The CDR3 consists of 13 residues. CDR3: CATMTSGGKTQYF. The CDR3 nucleotides are TGTGCCACCATGACTAGCGGGGGTAAGACCCAGTACTTC. Complete variable domain (other parts from reference TRBV7-2 and TRBJ2-5): GAGVSQSPSNKVTEKGKDVELRCDPISGHTALYWYRQSLGQGLEFLIYFQGNSAPDKSGLPSDRFSAERTGGSVSTLTIQRTQQEDSAVYLCATMTSGGKTQYFGPGTRLLVL.

In this sample, this clone turned up a few times. V is TRBV6-5 and J is TRBJ2-3; D ambiguous. The V and J ends lost 0 bases and 4 bases respectively, with 8 bases between them. CDR3 length: 14 amino acids. From germline, CDR1 is MNHEY and CDR2 SVGAGI. The CDR3 coding sequence is TGTGCCAGCAGTTACTCAAGCACCCCAGATACGCAGTATTTT. It is translated as CASSYSSTPDTQYF.

The chain carries TRBV19 and TRBJ1-5; 7 bases agree with TRBD1. Trimming cost V 5 bases and J 16 bases; bases outside gene matches: 14. Germline V gives CDR1 LNHDA, CDR2 SQIVND (reference sequence). The CDR3 sequence is 13 residues long. This CDR3 is CASSSDRIGSSHF. DNA for the CDR3: TGTGCCAGTAGTTCGGACAGGATCGGCTCCAGTCATTTT.

V gene TRBV25-1 combines with J gene TRBJ1-1, with D hard to call. Germline loops: CDR1 MGHDK, CDR2 SYGVNS. Trimming stripped 5 bases from V and 4 bases from J, with 11 bases between. The CDR3 has 13 amino acids. The CDR3 sequence: CASSTILLTEAFF. The DNA of the CDR3 is TGTGCCAGCAGTACTATCCTGCTCACTGAAGCTTTCTTT.

This rearrangement joins TRBV4-2 to TRBJ2-2; D is unclear. Germline CDR1 is LGHNA and CDR2 is YNFKEQ. There are 14 residues in the CDR3. Trimming took 0 bases from V and 1 from J, leaving 3 bases between them. The DNA of the CDR3 is TGTGCCAGCAGCCAAGACAGGAACACCGGGGAGCTGTTTTTT. Amino acids: CASSQDRNTGELFF.